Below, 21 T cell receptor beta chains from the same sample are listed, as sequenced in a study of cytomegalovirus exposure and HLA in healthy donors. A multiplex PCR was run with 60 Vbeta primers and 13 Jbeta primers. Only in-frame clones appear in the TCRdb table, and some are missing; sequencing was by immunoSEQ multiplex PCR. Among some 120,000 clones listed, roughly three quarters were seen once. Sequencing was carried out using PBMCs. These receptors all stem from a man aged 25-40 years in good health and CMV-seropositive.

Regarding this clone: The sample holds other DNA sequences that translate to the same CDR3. Here the CDR3 DNA reads TGCGCCAGCAGCTTGGAGCGGGGGAGCACAGATACGCAGTATTTT. It is translated as CASSLERGSTDTQYF. The V and J genes are TRBV5-1 and TRBJ2-3, with 8 bases aligning to TRBD2. The germline CDR1 and CDR2 sequences are SGHRS and YFSETQ. With 0 bases clipped from V and 0 bases from J, the junction kept 0 bases outside the gene matches. This CDR3 has 15 amino acids.

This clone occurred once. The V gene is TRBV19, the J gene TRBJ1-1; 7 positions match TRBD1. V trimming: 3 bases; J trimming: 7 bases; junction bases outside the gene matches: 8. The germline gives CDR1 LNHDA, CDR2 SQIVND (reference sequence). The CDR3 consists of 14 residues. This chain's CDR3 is CASSIGGDSFEAFF. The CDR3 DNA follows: TGTGCCAGTAGTATTGGCGGGGACAGCTTTGAAGCTTTCTTT.

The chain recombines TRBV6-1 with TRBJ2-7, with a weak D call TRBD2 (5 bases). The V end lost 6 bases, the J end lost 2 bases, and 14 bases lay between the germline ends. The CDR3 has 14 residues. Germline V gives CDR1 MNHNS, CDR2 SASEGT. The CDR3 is CASREDALAYEQYF. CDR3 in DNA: TGTGCCAGCAGGGAGGACGCGCTTGCCTACGAGCAGTACTTC.

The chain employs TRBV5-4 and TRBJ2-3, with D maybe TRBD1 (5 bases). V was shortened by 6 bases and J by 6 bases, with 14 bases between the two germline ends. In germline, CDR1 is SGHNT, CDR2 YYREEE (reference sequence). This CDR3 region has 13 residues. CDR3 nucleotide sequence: TGTGCCAGCATCTCTGGGCCAGGGGATACGCAGTATTTT. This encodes CASISGPGDTQYF.

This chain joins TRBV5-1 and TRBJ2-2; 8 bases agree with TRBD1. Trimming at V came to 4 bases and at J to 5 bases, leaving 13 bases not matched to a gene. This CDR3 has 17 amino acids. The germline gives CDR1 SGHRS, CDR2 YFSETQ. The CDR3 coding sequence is TGCGCCAGCAGCCCCCGGGACAGGCGGGGTCGGACCGGGGAGCTGTTTTTT. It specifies CASSPRDRRGRTGELFF.

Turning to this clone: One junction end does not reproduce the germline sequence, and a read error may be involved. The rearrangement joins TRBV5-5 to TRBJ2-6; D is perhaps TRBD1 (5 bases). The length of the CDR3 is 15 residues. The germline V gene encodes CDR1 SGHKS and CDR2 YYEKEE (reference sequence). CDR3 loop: CASSPTFSGANGLTF. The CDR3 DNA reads TGTGCCAGCAGCCCCACCTTCTCTGGGGCCAACGGCCTGACTTTC.

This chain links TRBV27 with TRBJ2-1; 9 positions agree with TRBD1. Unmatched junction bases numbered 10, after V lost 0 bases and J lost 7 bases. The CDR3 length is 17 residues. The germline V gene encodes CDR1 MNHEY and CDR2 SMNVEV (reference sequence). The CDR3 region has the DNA TGTGCCAGCAGTTTATCGGCCGGGACAGGGAAAAGGAATGAGCAGTTCTTC. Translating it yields CASSLSAGTGKRNEQFF.

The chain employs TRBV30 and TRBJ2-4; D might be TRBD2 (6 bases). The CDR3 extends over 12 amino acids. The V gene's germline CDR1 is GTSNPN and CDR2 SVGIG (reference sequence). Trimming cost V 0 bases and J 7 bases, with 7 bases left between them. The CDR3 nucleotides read TGTGCCTGGAGTGTAGGGAGGAACATTCAGTACTTC. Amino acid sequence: CAWSVGRNIQYF.

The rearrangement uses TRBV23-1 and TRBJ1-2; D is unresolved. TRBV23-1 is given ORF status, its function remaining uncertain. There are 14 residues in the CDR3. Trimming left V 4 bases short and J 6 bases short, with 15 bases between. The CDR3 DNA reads TGCGCCAGCAGTCCCCCCCGAGGTTCCCATGGCTACACCTTC. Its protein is CASSPPRGSHGYTF.

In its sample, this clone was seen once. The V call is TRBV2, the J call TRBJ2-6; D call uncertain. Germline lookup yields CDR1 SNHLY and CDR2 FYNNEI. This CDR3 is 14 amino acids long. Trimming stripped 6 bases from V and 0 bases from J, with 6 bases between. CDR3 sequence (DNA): TGTGCCAGCAGACAGAGCTCTGGGGCCAACGTCCTGACTTTC. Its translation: CASRQSSGANVLTF.

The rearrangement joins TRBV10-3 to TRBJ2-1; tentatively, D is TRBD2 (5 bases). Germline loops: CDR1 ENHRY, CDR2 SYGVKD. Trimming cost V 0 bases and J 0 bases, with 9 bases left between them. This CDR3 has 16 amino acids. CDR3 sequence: CAISESLGSSYNEQFF. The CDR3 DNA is TGTGCCATCAGTGAGTCGTTGGGGAGCTCCTACAATGAGCAGTTCTTC.

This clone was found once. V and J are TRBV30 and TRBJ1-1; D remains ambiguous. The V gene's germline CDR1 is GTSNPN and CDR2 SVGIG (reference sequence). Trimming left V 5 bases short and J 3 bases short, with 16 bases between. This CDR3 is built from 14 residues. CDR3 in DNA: TGTGCCTGGGGTGGCCGGTCCCCGTACACTGAAGCTTTCTTT. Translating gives CAWGGRSPYTEAFF.

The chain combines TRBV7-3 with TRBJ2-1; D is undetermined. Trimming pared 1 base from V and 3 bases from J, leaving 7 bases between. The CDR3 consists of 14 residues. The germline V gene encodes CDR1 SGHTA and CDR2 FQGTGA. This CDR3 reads CASSLNSNYNEQFF. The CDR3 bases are TGTGCCAGCAGCTTAAACAGCAACTACAATGAGCAGTTCTTC.

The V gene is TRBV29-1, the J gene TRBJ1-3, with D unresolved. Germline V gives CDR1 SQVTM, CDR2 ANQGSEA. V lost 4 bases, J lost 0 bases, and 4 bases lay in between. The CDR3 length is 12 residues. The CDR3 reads CSVANSGNTIYF. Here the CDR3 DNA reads TGCAGCGTTGCCAACTCTGGAAACACCATATATTTT.

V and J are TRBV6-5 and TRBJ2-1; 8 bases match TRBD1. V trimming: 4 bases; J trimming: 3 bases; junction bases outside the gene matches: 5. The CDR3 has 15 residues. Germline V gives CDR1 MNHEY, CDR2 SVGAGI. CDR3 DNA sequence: TGTGCCAGCAGTTTCGGGACAGGCTACTACAATGAGCAGTTCTTC. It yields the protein CASSFGTGYYNEQFF.

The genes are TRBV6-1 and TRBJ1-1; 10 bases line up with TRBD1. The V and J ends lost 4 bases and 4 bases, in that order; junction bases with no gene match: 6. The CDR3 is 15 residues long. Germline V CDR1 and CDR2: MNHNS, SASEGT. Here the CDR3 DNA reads TGTGCCAGCAGTGTCCGGGACAGGGGCCGCACTGAAGCTTTCTTT. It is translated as CASSVRDRGRTEAFF.

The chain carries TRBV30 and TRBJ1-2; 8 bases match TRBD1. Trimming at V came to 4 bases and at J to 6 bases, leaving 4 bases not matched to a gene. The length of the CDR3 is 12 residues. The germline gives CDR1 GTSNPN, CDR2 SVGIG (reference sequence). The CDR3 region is CAWTPGGHGYTF. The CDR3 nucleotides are TGTGCCTGGACGCCAGGGGGCCATGGCTACACCTTC.

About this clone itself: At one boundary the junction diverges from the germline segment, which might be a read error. CDR3 bases: TGTGCCAGCAGAGTACAGGGGGACTATGGCTACTCCTTC. Amino acid sequence: CASRVQGDYGYSF. V is TRBV6-1 and J is TRBJ1-2; TRBD1 matches at 8 bases. Germline V gives CDR1 MNHNS, CDR2 SASEGT. CDR3 size: 13 residues.

CDR3 loop: CASSVAGGSGSVGNEQFF. The CDR3 bases are TGTGCCAGCAGCGTTGCCGGGGGGAGCGGGAGTGTGGGGAATGAGCAGTTCTTC. This chain links TRBV9 with TRBJ2-1; 8 bases match TRBD2. J lost 7 bases, V lost 2 bases, and 17 bases had no gene match. Germline CDR1 reads SGDLS; CDR2 reads YYNGEE. The CDR3 loop spans 18 amino acids.

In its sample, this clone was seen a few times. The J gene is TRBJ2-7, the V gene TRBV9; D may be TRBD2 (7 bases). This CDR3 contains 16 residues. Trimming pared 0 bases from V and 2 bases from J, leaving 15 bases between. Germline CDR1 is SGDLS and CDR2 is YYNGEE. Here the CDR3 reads CASSVEGGLGTYEQYF. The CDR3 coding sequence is TGTGCCAGCAGCGTAGAGGGGGGGCTAGGAACCTACGAGCAGTACTTC.

The CDR3 loop is CSVPGQGETEAFF. The CDR3, as DNA: TGCAGCGTACCGGGACAGGGAGAAACTGAAGCTTTCTTT. This chain connects TRBV29-1 to TRBJ1-1; 9 bases fit TRBD1. Looked up from germline, CDR1 is SQVTM and CDR2 is ANQGSEA. CDR3 length: 13 amino acids. Germline trimming cut 6 bases from V and 5 bases from J; bases unmatched to any gene: 7.